The following is a T cell receptor beta chain sequence with its context. Clones were read by immunoSEQ multiplex PCR, and TCRdb kept only the in-frame ones, dropping some. The data contain some 85,000 clones, about 96% of them seen just once; the ten biggest clones take up just over 0.3%. This entry belongs to a study of technical replicates of blood from a handful of donors. Losses at the gene ends were 7 bases for V and 0 bases for J; bases not matched to a gene: 8. The germline gives CDR1 SNHLY, CDR2 FYNNEI. This CDR3 has 15 amino acids. The clonotype was recovered from a human donor in good health. Material: T cells isolated from PBMCs. The V gene is TRBV2, the J gene TRBJ2-7; 8 bases line up with TRBD2. CDR3 protein: CASNAGGESSYEQYF. In DNA form, the CDR3 reads TGTGCCAGCAACGCCGGGGGGGAGAGCTCCTACGAGCAGTACTTC.